What follows are 11 T cell receptor beta chains derived from one specimen sequenced in a study of tumor-infiltrating lymphocytes in primary liver carcinoma listed by TCRdb under 2017. Without any cell sorting, total RNA and DNA were co-extracted from roughly 18-30 mg of bulk tissue using the AllPrep DNA/RNA mini kit. The sequencing machine was an Illumina HiSeq 2500. Starting from around 520 ng total RNA, TCRbeta-specific cDNA was produced by reverse transcription with a constant-region primer and ProtoScript II reverse transcriptase. TCRbeta libraries were built with three nested multiplex PCR rounds, a slightly modified ARM-PCR procedure. Each of the first two PCR rounds ran for about 10 cycles using multiplex TRBV1-TRBV30 forward primers together with a Cbeta reverse primer. TCRdb applied fastp at Q25 and MiXCR to the public reads, then kept only in-frame beta chains. All rows with the same CDR3 protein become a single entry with the most common DNA and genes. In all, the sample holds 150,000 to 200,000 distinct CDR3 sequences, and approximately 86% of those were seen once. The biggest ten clones account for over 15% of the sample.

Specimen: tumor tissue from primary liver carcinoma. The origin of the receptors is a man in his forties with primary liver carcinoma and hepatitis B virus infection.

About this clonotype itself: A junction end diverges from the germline sequence, so it may reflect a read error. The chain uses TRBV6-4 and TRBJ2-3, with D perhaps TRBD1 (6 bases). Looked up from germline, CDR1 is MRHNA and CDR2 is SNTAGT. This CDR3 is 13 amino acids long. DNA for the CDR3: TGTGCCAGCAATGACACAGGGACAGATACGCAGTATTTT. Its protein is CASNDTGTDTQYF.

This clonotype is a singleton in its sample. The CDR3 DNA sequence: TGTGCCTGGAGTGTACAAAGGGGCCCCACGGAAGCTTTCTTT. Translating it yields CAWSVQRGPTEAFF. The V and J genes are TRBV30 and TRBJ1-1; TRBD1 might be the D (5 bases). V was pared by 0 bases and J by 8 bases, with 16 bases between. Per germline, CDR1 GTSNPN and CDR2 SVGIG (reference sequence). The CDR3 extends over 14 amino acids.

The chain uses TRBV5-6 and TRBJ2-3, with D possibly matching TRBD1 (5 bases). CDR1 and CDR2 (germline): SGHDT, YYEEEE. CDR3 length: 13 residues. The V end lost 5 bases, the J end lost 4 bases, and 11 bases lay between the germline ends. The CDR3 reads CASSLFRADTQYF. The DNA for the CDR3 is TGTGCCAGCAGTCTATTCAGGGCAGATACGCAGTATTTT.

The sample holds a few counts of this clonotype. A read error may explain this, as a much larger clone is one base away. V is TRBV7-8 and J is TRBJ1-1, with D possibly matching TRBD1 (6 bases). The V end was cut by 3 bases, the J end by 7 bases, with 9 bases between. The germline V gene has CDR1 SGHVS and CDR2 FQNEAQ. The CDR3 extends over 12 amino acids. The CDR3 sequence: CASSLGADEAFF. For the CDR3, the DNA is TGTGCCAGCAGCTTGGGGGCGGATGAAGCTTTCTTT.

Turning to this clonotype: This may be a read error: a much more frequent sequence differs by one nucleotide. The chain carries TRBV6-4 and TRBJ2-2; D is perhaps TRBD2 (6 bases). The CDR3 is made up of 14 amino acids. The germline gives CDR1 MRHNA, CDR2 SNTAGT. The CDR3 protein is CTSSETSFAGELFF. CDR3 coding DNA: TGTACCAGCAGTGAGACTAGTTTCGCCGGGGAGCTGTTTTTT.

The chain couples TRBV11-2 to TRBJ1-5, with D perhaps matching TRBD1 (6 bases). This CDR3 is 17 amino acids long. Germline CDR1 is SGHAT and CDR2 is FQNNGV. This CDR3 reads CAGSLVGVTGSYQPQHF. CDR3 DNA: TGTGCTGGCAGCTTAGTAGGGGTAACAGGGAGCTATCAGCCCCAGCATTTT.

This clonotype was seen a few times. One end of the junction fails to match germline, which may point to a read error. The chain recombines TRBV29-1 with TRBJ2-2, with D perhaps TRBD1 or TRBD2 (5 bases each). Germline lookup yields CDR1 SQVTM and CDR2 ANQGSEA. The CDR3 contains 13 residues. Here the CDR3 DNA reads TGCAGCGTCCTCGGTCCGGGACCCACCGGGGAGCTGTTT. Protein product: CSVLGPGPTGELF.

To note about this clonotype: Compared with germline, one end of the junction differs, possibly owing to a read error. This chain joins TRBV12-3 or TRBV12-4 and TRBJ2-4; TRBD1 matches 9 bases. CDR3 length equals 17 residues. Here the CDR3 reads CTNSFFGPGQGTNIQYF. DNA of the CDR3: TGTACCAACAGCTTTTTTGGCCCGGGACAGGGTACAAACATTCAATACTTC.

This clonotype was picked up a small number of times. With a much larger clone just one base away, this may be a read error. V and J are TRBV28 and TRBJ1-3; a possible D gene is TRBD1 (6 bases). The germline CDR1 and CDR2 sequences are MDHEN and SYDVKM. The CDR3 length is 15 residues. The CDR3 loop is CASSPLTGTGNIIYF. CDR3 DNA sequence: TGTGCCAGCAGCCCTTTGACAGGAACTGGAAACATCATATATTTT.

In its sample, this clonotype was seen many times. This chain joins TRBV12-3 or TRBV12-4 and TRBJ2-2; 14 nucleotides agree with TRBD2. V trimming: 3 bases; J trimming: 6 bases; junction bases outside the gene matches: 3. This CDR3 spans 16 amino acids. CDR3 bases: TGTGCCAGCAGTTTTGGGACTAGCGGGAGACCCGGGGAGCTGTTTTTT. This encodes CASSFGTSGRPGELFF.

To note about this clonotype: One end of the junction does not line up with germline, which may come from a read error. The rearrangement uses TRBV10-3 and TRBJ1-2, with D possibly matching TRBD1 (6 bases). From germline, CDR1 is ENHRY and CDR2 SYGVKD. This CDR3 is built from 16 residues. This CDR3 is CAFSDSTGLSAYGYTF. DNA for the CDR3: TGTGCCTTCAGTGACTCAACAGGGCTCTCAGCCTATGGCTACACCTTC.